This TCR beta chain was recorded in a study of blood T cell repertoires in COVID-19. For the study at large: Sources were T cells, B-cell-depleted T cells, or PBMCs; the material itself was cDNA or gDNA.

CDR1 is MNHEY and CDR2 is SMNVEV in the germline V gene (reference sequence). With V trimmed by 6 bases and J by 8 bases, 12 bases remained unmatched. CDR3 length: 14 amino acids. TCRdb's table, derived via immunoSEQ multiplex PCR, lists solely in-frame clones and lacks some. The table shows 240,000 or so clones, with around 80% occurring only once. The gene calls are TRBV27 and TRBJ1-2; 7 bases match TRBD1. The source of this sequence is a woman of 80 years or more with acute or convalescent COVID-19. The sample taken for sequencing was peripheral blood. CDR3: CASRKTGAEGGYTF. In nucleotides, the CDR3 is TGTGCCAGCAGAAAAACAGGGGCTGAGGGGGGCTACACCTTC.